The 13 T cell receptor beta chains below all came from one sample that was sequenced in a study of T cells after yellow fever vaccination. TCRdb re-called the 5' RACE reads with MiXCR, one entry per CDR3 protein. Of about 340,000 distinct CDR3 sequences listed, under 15% were seen once; the top ten hold 3.2%. The sequencing here drew on CD4+ T cells sorted from PBMCs, taken 15 days after the yellow fever booster vaccination. All receptors come from a man aged 18 to 30 who received the YFV17D yellow fever vaccine.

The V gene is TRBV20-1, the J gene TRBJ2-6; 8 bases fit TRBD1. Germline CDR1 DFQATT, CDR2 SNEGSKA (reference sequence). V trimming: 5 bases; J trimming: 0 bases; junction bases outside the gene matches: 12. This CDR3 is built from 18 residues. CDR3 sequence reads: CSAEGGSGTGSGANVLTF. The CDR3 DNA follows: TGCAGTGCTGAGGGGGGATCCGGGACAGGCTCTGGGGCCAACGTCCTGACTTTC.

This clonotype has a handful of counts. The chain uses TRBV5-4 and TRBJ2-3, with 8 bases matching TRBD1. The CDR3 consists of 15 residues. CDR1 is SGHNT, CDR2 YYREEE, per germline (reference sequence). V gave up 4 bases and J gave up 1 base; unmatched junction bases: 5. CDR3: CASSLPGQGTDTQYF. As DNA, the CDR3 is TGTGCCAGCAGCCTACCGGGACAGGGCACAGATACGCAGTATTTT.

This clonotype was detected only a few times. This chain uses TRBV9 with TRBJ1-2; 10 bases map to TRBD1. CDR3 length equals 15 residues. Per the germline V gene, CDR1 is SGDLS and CDR2 is YYNGEE. V lost 2 bases to trimming and J lost 5 bases; unmatched junction nucleotides: 6. The CDR3, as DNA: TGTGCCAGCAGCGTCGGACAGGGGGATCGGTATGGCTACACCTTC. This encodes CASSVGQGDRYGYTF.

This chain connects TRBV5-1 to TRBJ2-5, with D uncertain. Germline V gene data show CDR1 as SGHRS and CDR2 as YFSETQ. The germline V and J ends were trimmed by 0 bases and 4 bases, with 13 bases remaining between them. The CDR3 has 15 residues. CDR3 coding DNA: TGCGCCAGCAGCTTGGCCCTGGCCGCCCCAGAGACCCAGTACTTC. Protein: CASSLALAAPETQYF.

This clonotype was counted a few times. This chain uses TRBV5-4 with TRBJ1-6; D ambiguous. Trimming cost V 1 base and J 8 bases, with 7 bases left between them. The CDR3 runs 13 residues. Germline CDR1 SGHNT, CDR2 YYREEE (reference sequence). Here the CDR3 reads CASSLQDDSPLHF. CDR3 bases: TGTGCCAGCAGCTTGCAGGACGATTCACCCCTCCACTTT.

V and J are TRBV28 and TRBJ2-2, with 7 positions matching TRBD1. CDR1 and CDR2 from the germline V gene are MDHEN and SYDVKM. V gave up 5 bases and J gave up 5 bases; unmatched junction bases: 8. The CDR3 runs 15 residues. The CDR3 loop reads CASSPHDRVTGELFF. The CDR3 coding sequence is TGTGCCAGCAGTCCTCACGACAGGGTAACCGGGGAGCTGTTTTTT.

This chain joins TRBV7-9 and TRBJ1-4, with D perhaps matching TRBD1 (5 bases). This CDR3 has 13 residues. CDR1 SEHNR and CDR2 FQNEAQ come from the germline V gene (reference sequence). The CDR3 nucleotides are TGTGCGACGGCCCGGGGCCTTTATGAAAAACTGTTTTTT. Protein product: CATARGLYEKLFF. Full variable domain (rest looked up from reference TRBV7-9 and TRBJ1-4): DTGVSQNPRHKITKRGQNVTFRCDPISEHNRLYWYRQTLGQGPEFLTYFQNEAQLEKSRLLSDRFSAERPKGSFSTLEIQRTEQGDSAMYLCATARGLYEKLFFGSGTQLSVL.

This chain uses TRBV7-3 with TRBJ1-2; D not resolved. In germline, CDR1 is SGHTA, CDR2 FQGTGA. The CDR3 spans 13 residues. With 0 bases removed from V and 8 bases from J, the gap between germline ends came to 10 bases. CDR3 sequence (DNA): TGTGCCAGCAGCTTAACCCCCGGGGTCGGCTACACCTTC. Translation: CASSLTPGVGYTF.

The rearrangement uses TRBV6-5 and TRBJ2-7; D might be TRBD2 (5 bases). Germline CDR1 reads MNHEY; CDR2 reads SVGAGI. The CDR3 has 13 residues. V dropped 6 bases and J dropped 4 bases, with 13 bases sitting between them. This chain's CDR3 is CASRSTEGYEQYV. Written as DNA, the CDR3 is TGTGCCAGCAGATCAACTGAGGGATACGAGCAGTACGTC.

The rearrangement uses TRBV6-1 and TRBJ2-4; TRBD2 matches at 11 bases. The CDR3 totals 17 residues. The germline V gene has CDR1 MNHNS and CDR2 SASEGT. V dropped 2 bases and J dropped 7; count of bases not matched to a gene: 10. The CDR3 loop reads CASSEKGSGGARNIQYF. In DNA, the CDR3 is TGTGCCAGCAGTGAAAAGGGTAGCGGGGGGGCTAGGAACATTCAGTACTTC.

There are a few counts of this clonotype. This sequence joins TRBV7-9 and TRBJ2-3; 12 bases line up with TRBD2. Germline assignment: CDR1 SEHNR and CDR2 FQNEAQ (reference sequence). J lost 5 bases, V lost 1 base, and 4 bases had no gene match. The CDR3 totals 16 residues. DNA for the CDR3: TGTGCCAGCAGCTTAGGCCCGGGACTAGCGGGAGATACGCAGTATTTT. Translated: CASSLGPGLAGDTQYF.

This rearrangement joins TRBV28 to TRBJ2-5; D gene unclear. Germline-derived CDR1 and CDR2 are MDHEN and SYDVKM. This CDR3 contains 14 residues. Deletions cut 6 bases from V and 4 bases from J, with 15 bases between. CDR3 sequence reads: CASSPGRGGETQYF. The CDR3 bases are TGTGCCAGCAGCCCGGGCCGAGGCGGAGAGACCCAGTACTTC.

This clonotype has more than one count but fewer than ten. CDR3 residues: CASSQGQGAPHEQYF. CDR3 nucleotides: TGTGCCAGCTCCCAGGGACAGGGGGCCCCCCACGAGCAGTACTTC. This chain joins TRBV18 and TRBJ2-7, with 12 bases matching TRBD1. Germline CDR1 KGHSH, CDR2 LQKENI. The J segment lost 5 bases and the V segment lost 6 bases, leaving 8 bases of the junction unmatched. The length of the CDR3 is 15 residues.